The table lists the clone carrying this T cell receptor beta chain with a few counts. J gave up 5 bases and V 1 base, and 10 bases lay outside the gene matches. Looked up from germline, CDR1 is DFQATT and CDR2 is SNEGSKA (reference sequence). This CDR3 contains 15 residues. The data derive from a study of early T cells in non-severe SARS-CoV-2 infection. In the study overall: With bulk RNA from unsorted whole blood as input, sequencing yielded unpaired chains.

Attachment of unique molecular identifiers to individual cDNA molecules was performed. TCRdb called the 5' RACE reads again in MiXCR, with one record for every CDR3 protein. The profile covers 80,000 to 95,000 distinct CDR3 sequences, with roughly 14% appearing a single time and about 0.58% taken by the ten largest. The chain uses TRBV20-1 and TRBJ1-1, with TRBD1 identical over 7 bases. This clonotype was sampled from an adult who was a healthcare worker with PCR-confirmed SARS-CoV-2 infection or an uninfected control (not recorded which). Specimen: whole blood. The chain's CDR3 is CSARGGNRGRTEAFF. CDR3 sequence (DNA): TGCAGTGCTAGAGGTGGGAACAGGGGTCGTACTGAAGCTTTCTTT.